The rows below give T cell receptor beta chains drawn from one sample of a study of tumor-infiltrating lymphocytes in primary liver carcinoma. TCRdb reprocessed the multiplex PCR reads with MiXCR, giving one entry per CDR3 protein. The profile shows under 200,000 distinct CDR3 sequences, around three fifths of them singletons. The sample comprised peripheral blood. The receptors stem from a woman aged 60 to 75 with primary liver carcinoma and hepatitis B virus infection. The conserved cysteine and the conserved F or W are not part of the CDR3 here.

j_gene	len	v_gene	CDR3aa
TRBJ1-4	12	TRBV7-8	ASSLGVRNEKLF
TRBJ2-3	17	TRBV11-2	ASSLSSPGRDRDTDTQY
TRBJ2-7	13	TRBV11-2	ASSTTWGLSYVQY
TRBJ2-1	11	TRBV5-1	ASSGAGHNEQF
TRBJ2-7	11	TRBV19	ASKLAGAYDQY
TRBJ2-5	13	TRBV11-2	ASGRGVWCQETQY
TRBJ1-2	12	TRBV11-2	VSRRGGSSYGYT
TRBJ2-7	13	TRBV7-8	ASSLLEGVGYEQY
TRBJ2-2	14	TRBV5-1	ASSLTGRPGTGELF
TRBJ1-4	13	TRBV11-2	ATSLEEGENEKLF
TRBJ2-7	15	TRBV4-1	ANSQPARTGKDYEQY
TRBJ2-5	12	TRBV7-9	ASSLGAAQETQY
TRBJ2-2	14	TRBV28	ASSLTGTGLKGELF
TRBJ2-2	14	TRBV24-1	ATSDFGQSNTGELL
TRBJ1-5	13	TRBV20-1	SARDAGAGNQPKH
TRBJ2-4	14	TRBV12-3/TRBV12-4	ASSRRQRLAKNIQY
TRBJ1-1	11	TRBV6-6	ASSFTGIGEAF
TRBJ2-4	11	TRBV28	ASSSGPPFIQY
TRBJ2-3	13	TRBV5-4	ASGLTGAGTDTQY
TRBJ2-5	17	TRBV11-3	ASSSAGTGGANSQETQY
TRBJ1-3	11	TRBV10-2	ASSDSIGNTIY
TRBJ2-6	15	TRBV28	ASGLGQGFSGANVLT
TRBJ2-7	13	TRBV30	ALRDRTRGSYEQY
TRBJ1-6	13	TRBV12-3/TRBV12-4	AGSSRTGNNSPLH
TRBJ1-2	12	TRBV6-6	ARSYGTGGNGCT
TRBJ2-6	13	TRBV28	ASSLGDSGANVLT
TRBJ1-2	11	TRBV7-2	ASSLGPNYGYT
TRBJ1-3	13	TRBV12-3/TRBV12-4	ASSPPRRSGNTIY
TRBJ2-1	12	TRBV12-3/TRBV12-4	ASRMGGSYNEQF
TRBJ2-3	12	TRBV6-5	ASIRLLGSDTQY
TRBJ2-2	14	TRBV19	ASSTRGGQNTGELF
TRBJ2-7	13	TRBV11-2	AGSLRTESSYEHY
TRBJ2-2	16	TRBV11-2	ASSSRLAGGSGAGELF
TRBJ1-6	12	TRBV5-4	ASSLTGADSPLH
TRBJ2-1	14	TRBV29-1	SVADATSGLYNEQF
TRBJ1-2	12	TRBV10-3	AISEDRANYGYT
TRBJ2-1	14	TRBV28	ASKPPGLVVYNEQF
TRBJ2-7	11	TRBV28	ASSSGLAGVVN
TRBJ2-7	12	TRBV5-8	ASSLGQWAYEQY
TRBJ2-5	13	TRBV11-2	ASSFPSGVRETQY
TRBJ2-5	13	TRBV11-2	ASSFRTSGQENQY